A selection of T cell receptor beta chains follows, all from one sample in a study of blood T cell repertoires in COVID-19. Libraries were prepared by immunoSEQ multiplex PCR; TCRdb keeps only in-frame clonotypes and omits some of them. Found here are roughly 250,000 clones, around 93% of them singletons; the top ten hold 0.95% to 1.5%. Input material: PBMCs or T cells enriched from blood (not recorded which). The receptors derive from a human donor in a cohort exposed to, infected with or recovered from COVID-19 (not recorded which). The donor label of this sample is uncertain. Both conserved end residues are trimmed from each CDR3.

v_gene,j_gene,CDR3aa
TRBV24-1,TRBJ2-7,ATSDRTSGEQY
TRBV6-5,TRBJ1-3,ACGKDGNTIY
TRBV5-4,TRBJ1-4,ASSLLEEGATNEKLF
TRBV7-2,TRBJ1-2,ASSLGKLGGYT
TRBV19,TRBJ2-3,ASSTGAGGGFTDTQY
TRBV18,TRBJ1-1,ASSPGQGNTEAF
TRBV7-2,TRBJ1-2,ASSLDQGDYGYT
TRBV7-9,TRBJ2-1,ASSHSGGHEQF
TRBV6-5,TRBJ1-3,ASSYGTAGNTIY
TRBV5-1,TRBJ2-5,ASSGGHPEETQY
TRBV5-4,TRBJ2-5,ASSLAVISQGAGETQY
TRBV18,TRBJ1-2,ASSPVGGVSSGYT
TRBV2,TRBJ1-3,ASSEGQVSGNTIY
TRBV4-1,TRBJ2-1,ASSQVSGALNEQF
TRBV7-9,TRBJ1-1,ASSLEAGRAF
TRBV19,TRBJ2-7,ASSAGQGTYEQY
TRBV30,TRBJ1-5,AWRARGHQPQH
TRBV13,TRBJ2-7,ASKSGGTYEQY
TRBV19,TRBJ1-3,ASSFEGNTIY
TRBV3-1/TRBV3-2,TRBJ1-3,ASSQGPGFGNTIY
TRBV19,TRBJ2-7,ASSARGEGTYEQY
TRBV3-1/TRBV3-2,TRBJ2-3,ASSPTYRQGEDTQY
TRBV6-2/TRBV6-3,TRBJ2-7,ASSSGLAGESYEQY
TRBV4-1,TRBJ2-5,ASSQGTSGVYETQY
TRBV5-1,TRBJ1-2,ASSLVQGNYGYT
TRBV7-2,TRBJ1-1,ASSQDRGTEAF
TRBV14,TRBJ2-1,ASSQRGRGIEQF
TRBV7-6,TRBJ2-5,ASSLAASGGLGTQY
TRBV7-9,TRBJ1-4,ASSKTGGLEKLF
TRBV6-1,TRBJ2-3,ASSEFRGATDTQY
TRBV7-5,TRBJ1-2,ARSSVTYGYT
TRBV3-1/TRBV3-2,TRBJ1-5,ASSQDRTQPQH
TRBV4-1,TRBJ1-1,ASSRGRAAQLNTEAF
TRBV4-3,TRBJ1-5,ASSQGTGNQPQH
TRBV3-1/TRBV3-2,TRBJ2-7,ASSQGQGDEQY
TRBV4-3,TRBJ2-7,ASSQVWREGSEQY
TRBV27,TRBJ1-5,ASRPYGDRPNQPQH
TRBV19,TRBJ1-2,ASSIPSSYGYT
TRBV7-9,TRBJ2-1,ASSFPWGVINEQF
TRBV10-3,TRBJ2-5,ASQAGPKQETQY
TRBV29-1,TRBJ2-6,SVTSVAAGGSGANVLT
TRBV6-7,TRBJ2-4,ASSYSGTGGWGDIQY
TRBV24-1,TRBJ2-7,AGRDRRLEQY
TRBV5-1,TRBJ2-5,ASRTLPQETQY
TRBV4-3,TRBJ2-1,ASSLGQGINEQF
TRBV7-8,TRBJ2-6,ASSLSSPGANVLT
TRBV7-9,TRBJ2-3,ASSLTPPSTDTQY
TRBV6-5,TRBJ1-2,ASSRVRNYGYT
TRBV19,TRBJ1-1,ASSHPGGGNTEAF
TRBV18,TRBJ1-2,ASSASRGESLGYT
TRBV30,TRBJ2-3,AWSVAGGEDTQY
TRBV7-9,TRBJ1-4,ASSPTWGDEKLF
TRBV29-1,TRBJ2-3,SARGPDTQY
TRBV27,TRBJ1-2,ASSFYPGTRSTNYGYT